These 24 T cell receptor beta chains came from one sample sequenced in a study of blood T cell repertoires in COVID-19. The repertoire was sequenced with immunoSEQ multiplex PCR; TCRdb's copy has only in-frame clones and lacks some. The table shows about 120,000 clones, with under 90% occurring only once. Input material: peripheral blood. Source of these receptors: a man aged 55-75 years with acute or convalescent COVID-19.

This chain links TRBV7-9 with TRBJ2-7, with 7 positions matching TRBD2. This CDR3 region has 17 residues. The V gene end was trimmed by 5 bases and the J gene end by 2 bases; junction bases not matched to a gene: 15. The germline V gene has CDR1 SEHNR and CDR2 FQNEAQ (reference sequence). CDR3 in DNA: TGTGCCAGCAGCCCACCCCTCATTAGCGGGCCCACCTACGAGCAGTACTTC. Its translation is CASSPPLISGPTYEQYF. Variable domain in full (rest from reference TRBV7-9 and TRBJ2-7): DTGVSQNPRHKITKRGQNVTFRCDPISEHNRLYWYRQTLGQGPEFLTYFQNEAQLEKSRLLSDRFSAERPKGSFSTLEIQRTEQGDSAMYLCASSPPLISGPTYEQYFGPGTRLTVT.

The CDR3 DNA reads TGTGCCAGCAGCTTGACAGGGGTCGGGGAGACCCAGTACTTC. Protein sequence: CASSLTGVGETQYF. V and J are TRBV5-4 and TRBJ2-5; 7 bases line up with TRBD1. CDR1 SGHNT and CDR2 YYREEE come from the germline V gene (reference sequence). Trimming took 1 base from V and 5 from J; bases not matched to a gene: 5. This CDR3 region has 14 residues.

The chain is built from TRBV7-3 and TRBJ1-1; the match to TRBD1 covers 11 bases. Per germline, CDR1 SGHTA and CDR2 FQGTGA. V was clipped by 5 bases and J by 7 bases; unmatched bases: 6. The CDR3 runs 14 residues. CDR3 amino acids: CASSGQGASSEAFF. CDR3 sequence (DNA): TGTGCCAGCAGCGGACAGGGGGCCAGTAGTGAAGCTTTCTTT.

This clone was recorded once. This chain connects TRBV10-2 to TRBJ2-1; the match to TRBD2 covers 7 bases. This CDR3 contains 14 residues. Germline V gene lookup returns CDR1 WSHSY and CDR2 SAAADI. V lost 4 bases to trimming and J lost 7 bases; unmatched junction nucleotides: 7. The CDR3 DNA is TGCGCCAGCAGTGTAGTGGGAGGGGAGAATGAGCAGTTCTTC. Amino acids: CASSVVGGENEQFF.

This clone was counted once. The V call is TRBV28, the J call TRBJ2-2, with 7 positions matching TRBD2. Germline V gene data show CDR1 as MDHEN and CDR2 as SYDVKM. CDR3 length: 14 amino acids. After removal of 7 bases from V and 1 base from J, the junction contained 3 bases not matched to a gene. The CDR3 DNA sequence: TGTGCCAGCACGGGCGGGAGGAACACCGGGGAGCTGTTTTTT. It encodes CASTGGRNTGELFF.

The chain carries TRBV13 and TRBJ2-2; D is perhaps TRBD2 (6 bases). V lost 3 bases to trimming and J lost 3 bases, with 11 bases between them. CDR1 and CDR2 from the germline V gene are PRHDT and FYEKMQ (reference sequence). This CDR3 spans 15 amino acids. CDR3 DNA: TGTGCCAGCAGCTTGGAGGGAGCGGACACCGGGGAGCTGTTTTTT. Translated: CASSLEGADTGELFF.

The gene calls are TRBV19 and TRBJ1-5; no clear D. The germline V gene encodes CDR1 LNHDA and CDR2 SQIVND (reference sequence). Trimming stripped 6 bases from V and 4 bases from J, with 10 bases between. This CDR3 comprises 13 residues. The CDR3 bases are TGTGCCAGTAGCCTCGCGAGGAATCAGCCCCAGCATTTT. It codes for CASSLARNQPQHF.

This clone was detected a few times. The chain links TRBV6-6 to TRBJ2-5; D unclear. The V end lost 6 bases, the J end lost 1 base, and 6 bases lay between the germline ends. CDR3 length equals 12 residues. The germline V gene encodes CDR1 MNHNY and CDR2 SVGAGI (reference sequence). In nucleotides, the CDR3 is TGTGCCAGCAGCCTACCCCAAGAGACCCAGTACTTC. Residues: CASSLPQETQYF.

The CDR3 nucleotides are TGTGCCAGCTCACCAGGGACAGGGCACCTGAACGAGCAGTACTTC. This sequence encodes CASSPGTGHLNEQYF. The chain links TRBV18 to TRBJ2-7, with 9 nucleotides matching TRBD1. From germline, CDR1 is KGHSH and CDR2 LQKENI. This CDR3 region has 15 residues. V was clipped by 2 bases and J by 5 bases; unmatched bases: 7.

This chain links TRBV11-2 with TRBJ2-7; 8 bases are shared with TRBD2. Trimming took 2 bases from V and 4 from J; bases not matched to a gene: 4. Germline values: CDR1 SGHAT, CDR2 FQNNGV. The CDR3 covers 14 residues. CDR3 DNA: TGTGCCAGCAGCTTAACTAGCGGTAATTACGAGCAGTACTTC. Encoded protein: CASSLTSGNYEQYF.

V and J are TRBV7-9 and TRBJ2-7; 8 nucleotides align to TRBD1. The germline gives CDR1 SEHNR, CDR2 FQNEAQ (reference sequence). This CDR3 has 13 residues. J gave up 5 bases and V 5 bases, and 5 bases lay outside the gene matches. The CDR3 loop reads CASSVDRDHEQYF. CDR3 DNA sequence: TGTGCCAGCAGCGTGGACAGGGACCACGAGCAGTACTTC.

The J gene is TRBJ2-1, the V gene TRBV7-8, with TRBD2 matching 11 bases. The V gene's germline CDR1 is SGHVS and CDR2 FQNEAQ. V trimming: 3 bases; J trimming: 6 bases; junction bases outside the gene matches: 7. The CDR3 spans 16 residues. The CDR3 coding sequence is TGTGCCAGCAGCTTCGTTCTAGCGGGAGGATCCAATGAGCAGTTCTTC. This sequence encodes CASSFVLAGGSNEQFF.

In the case of this clone: A junction boundary mismatches the germline segment, possibly from a read error. The rearrangement links TRBV4-3 to TRBJ2-1; tentative D call: TRBD2 (5 bases). The CDR3 runs to 12 residues. Per the germline V gene, CDR1 is LGHNA and CDR2 is YSLEER. CDR3 region: CASSREDGVRIF. For the CDR3, the DNA is TGCGCCAGCAGCCGGGAAGACGGGGTAAGGATCTTC.

The chain joins TRBV18 to TRBJ2-7; 7 nucleotides match TRBD2. The CDR3 is 13 residues long. The germline V gene encodes CDR1 KGHSH and CDR2 LQKENI. After removal of 6 bases from V and 4 bases from J, the junction contained 6 bases not matched to a gene. CDR3 nucleotides: TGTGCCAGCTCCCCCGGGAGGAGGTACGAGCAGTACTTC. Translation: CASSPGRRYEQYF.

The chain links TRBV28 to TRBJ1-5; 7 bases match TRBD1. The CDR3 is made up of 15 amino acids. Germline lookup yields CDR1 MDHEN and CDR2 SYDVKM. V trimming: 9 bases; J trimming: 4 bases; junction bases outside the gene matches: 12. The CDR3 sequence is CASLTGERLNQPQHF. The CDR3 DNA is TGTGCCAGTCTTACAGGGGAACGATTGAATCAGCCCCAGCATTTT.

The chain joins TRBV7-9 to TRBJ2-2; TRBD1 matches 8 bases. J was trimmed by 6 bases and V by 5 bases; bases with no gene match: 8. CDR1 and CDR2 (germline): SEHNR, FQNEAQ (reference sequence). The CDR3 has 15 amino acids. The CDR3 region has the DNA TGTGCCAGCAGCCGCGGACAGGGTGAGGCCGGGGAGCTGTTTTTT. Its translation is CASSRGQGEAGELFF.

The J gene is TRBJ1-5, the V gene TRBV5-5; 10 nucleotides agree with TRBD1. From germline, CDR1 is SGHKS and CDR2 YYEKEE (reference sequence). J was trimmed by 7 bases and V by 4 bases; bases with no gene match: 11. CDR3 size: 16 residues. Written as DNA, the CDR3 is TGTGCCAGCAGCCATTTAGACAGGGGGCGAGACCAGCCCCAGCATTTT. Translating gives CASSHLDRGRDQPQHF.

The chain uses TRBV30 and TRBJ2-4; 10 bases align to TRBD2. The germline gives CDR1 GTSNPN, CDR2 SVGIG (reference sequence). This CDR3 region has 15 residues. V shed 1 base and J 6 bases; nucleotides not matched to a gene: 6. The CDR3 is CAWSGGTSVLNIQYF. CDR3 nucleotide sequence: TGTGCCTGGAGTGGGGGGACTAGCGTTCTAAACATTCAGTACTTC.

V usage is TRBV12-3 or TRBV12-4 and J usage is TRBJ1-1, with D hard to call. The CDR3 runs to 13 residues. V shed 3 bases and J shed 3 bases, with 8 bases lying between them. CDR3 loop: CASSLKGDTEAFF. In nucleotides, the CDR3 is TGTGCCAGCAGTTTGAAGGGAGACACTGAAGCTTTCTTT.

The rearrangement joins TRBV5-6 to TRBJ2-5; 7 bases align to TRBD2. This CDR3 is built from 13 residues. Trimming removed 7 bases from V and 5 bases from J; junction bases left unmatched: 8. Germline V lookup: CDR1 SGHDT, CDR2 YYEEEE. The DNA of the CDR3 is TGTGCCAGCCTCCGTAGGGAGGGGGAGACCCAGTACTTC. As protein: CASLRREGETQYF.

This chain uses TRBV6-2 or TRBV6-3 with TRBJ2-1, with D possibly matching TRBD1 (5 bases). Germline loops: CDR1 MNHEY, CDR2 SVGEGT. V was clipped by 2 bases and J by 3 bases, with 11 bases between them. CDR3 length: 15 amino acids. The CDR3 reads CASSYGAVGYNEQFF. The CDR3 coding sequence is TGTGCCAGCAGTTACGGGGCAGTCGGCTACAATGAGCAGTTCTTC.

The rearrangement uses TRBV11-3 and TRBJ2-3; 12 bases match TRBD2. Unmatched junction bases numbered 7, after V lost 6 bases and J lost 0 bases. The CDR3 has 17 residues. Germline CDR1 and CDR2: SGHNT and YENEEA. The CDR3 nucleotides are TGTGCCAGCAGACAAACCGGGACTAGCGGGAGCACAGATACGCAGTATTTT. Amino acid sequence: CASRQTGTSGSTDTQYF.

This chain joins TRBV5-6 and TRBJ2-1; 15 bases align to TRBD2. This CDR3 region has 16 residues. The germline CDR1 and CDR2 sequences are SGHDT and YYEEEE. The V segment lost 7 bases and the J segment 4 bases; nucleotides outside the gene matches: 6. CDR3 in DNA: TGTGCCAGCGGGGGACTAGCGGGAGGCCCTTACAATGAGCAGTTCTTC. Protein: CASGGLAGGPYNEQFF.

The table lists this clone with a few counts. The rearrangement links TRBV18 to TRBJ1-6, with D possibly matching TRBD1 (5 bases). From germline, CDR1 is KGHSH and CDR2 LQKENI. V was trimmed by 2 bases and J by 10 bases, leaving 9 bases between them. This CDR3 is built from 13 residues. The CDR3 coding sequence is TGTGCCAGCTCACCAAGGGGAGGCTCACCCCTCCACTTT. Protein sequence: CASSPRGGSPLHF.